This T cell receptor (beta chain) was found in a study of T cell responses to AZD1222 COVID-19 vaccine (dated by TCRdb to the early 2020s). Study-level background: A total of about 230 trial participants underwent TCR sequencing, of whom nearly 210 received two doses of AZD1222 and 26 received two doses of the MenACWY control vaccine. Trial participants were enrolled by age into subgroups of 18-55, 56-69 and 70-plus years, and about 150, 27 and 61 TCR-sequenced participants, respectively, were included in these subgroups.

Study-wide conclusions, independent of this receptor: Conclusions about previously exposed vaccinees are limited because only a handful of AZD1222 recipients were SARS-CoV-2 seropositive at baseline. Because no samples from the day 14 peak response were available, repertoires could be characterized only after the peak T cell response. Reportedly, close to half of the unique spike-specific TCRs recognized epitopes lying outside the regions that are mutated in the B.1.351 and B.1.1.7 variants. The whole spike protein was spanned by vaccine-associated CD4 TCRs, and dominant responses were seen in regions 160-218 and 743-854. In the small 56-69-year group, the increase in depth fell short of significance, most likely because of low power. Participants were mostly white British, with more females than males. The authors suggested clonal diversity may have been underestimated. Spike-specific TCR breadth and depth rose significantly after two AZD1222 doses compared with day 0 and with MenACWY recipients.

The CDR3 regions of human TCRbeta chains were subjected to immunosequencing. The authors' analysis ran thus. TCRs in the repertoires were compared against a reference library of SARS-CoV-2-specific TCRs that had been generated with the MIRA antigen-specificity platform. Breadth meant the fraction of unique TCRs that were SARS-CoV-2-associated, whereas depth meant the fraction of total T cells that were SARS-CoV-2-associated. Each spike-specific TCR was assigned to its reactive spike region and to a CD4 or CD8 class using the MIRA data. Log10-transformed breadth and depth values were compared by one-way ANOVA with Sidak's multiple comparisons tests. In TCRdb, the immuneACCESS table is reduced to in-frame sequences with V and J assigned. These tables do not hold every clone; where another copy was compared, an unresolved V gene accounts for under half, and the others remain unexplained. The DNA gave D and trimming, while V, J and clone size come from that table. In all, the sample holds around 210,000 clones, and approximately 94% of those were seen once. Jointly, the top ten make up around 1.5% of the sample.

As concerns this clone: The target of this receptor is not known. Per-nucleotide qualities are absent, and no much larger clonotype sits a single base away.

Explained via the paper, the time point label denotes: about 28 days (+/-7) after the second vaccine dose. The meaning of the sample's treatment or condition label: meningococcal conjugate vaccine given as trial control. Samples from vaccinated people were obtained from the UK trials COV001 and COV002, which included a single-blind randomized controlled phase 2/3 trial of AZD1222 (ChAdOx1 nCoV-19) in healthy adults. For TCRbeta chain sequencing, PBMC samples were collected from trial participants at day 0 and at day 28 after the second dose. This TCR came from an adult who received the MenACWY meningococcal vaccine as a control. Material: peripheral blood, obtained 28 days after the second dose of the MenACWY control vaccine.

This receptor carries the CDR3 CASSLRDHLDEQYF. The nucleotide sequence is TGTGCCAGCAGCCTACGCGACCACCTGGACGAGCAGTACTTC. The chain employs TRBV28 and TRBJ2-7, with no D gene named confidently. As encoded in the germline V gene, CDR1 is MDHEN while CDR2 is SYDVKM. From its cysteine to its phenylalanine, the CDR3 spans 14 amino acids. The kept DNA is CDR3 alone, 42 bases in frame from the first base. V is shortened by 6 bases, J by 5 bases, and the region joining them spans 17 bases.